This record looks at one T cell receptor beta chain sequence and its context. Here immunoSEQ multiplex PCR was the method, and the copy in TCRdb shows in-frame clones only, minus some. The sample lists approximately 250,000 clones, approximately 80% occurring once. This sample is part of a study of blood T cell repertoires in COVID-19. Germline CDR1 SGHDT, CDR2 YYEEEE. The germline V and J ends were trimmed by 3 bases and 1 base, with 8 bases remaining between them. The CDR3 is 14 amino acids. Sequences were obtained from peripheral blood. V usage is TRBV5-6 and J usage is TRBJ1-3, with D perhaps TRBD1 (6 bases). This sequence was found in a woman in her 40s who had recovered from COVID-19. In DNA form, the CDR3 reads TGTGCCAGCAGCTGGACAGTATCTGGAAACACCATATATTTT. It is translated as CASSWTVSGNTIYF.